This T cell receptor (beta chain) comes out of a study of cytomegalovirus exposure and HLA in healthy donors. Across the study: When 350 to 500 donors were genotyped, roughly 82% of them were found to fall in the Caucasian-associated ancestry cluster. General study results and limits: Differences between HLA loci emerged in a later analysis of TCR association rates, with DRB1 most and HLA-C fewest. Certain sequence variants were highly shared and formed a cluster, and this cluster was likely a sequencing artifact.

This CDR3 has 13 residues. Germline values: CDR1 SGHDT, CDR2 YYEEEE. V dropped 5 bases and J dropped 5 bases, with 11 bases sitting between them. To note about this clone: Antigen: not known.

Amplification used 60 Vbeta primers and 13 Jbeta primers. Method: immunoSEQ multiplex PCR; TCRdb's copy keeps in-frame clones and lacks some. Its table lists tens of thousands of clones. The sequencing input was PBMCs. The V gene is TRBV5-6, the J gene TRBJ2-1, with D hard to call. The TCR sequence derives from a man aged 25-40 years in good health and CMV-seropositive. CDR3 bases: TGTGCCAGCAGTGAAGAGCTCAACAATGAGCAGTTCTTC. Translating gives CASSEELNNEQFF.